This is a list of T cell receptor beta chains from one sample in a study of T-cell reconstitution after alpha-beta-depleted transplantation in children. Each CDR3 protein gets one entry after TCRdb re-called the PCR reads with MiXCR. The sample includes 350,000 to 400,000 distinct CDR3 sequences, about 14% of them seen just once. The sample consisted of PBMCs, taken from the stem cell graft. The receptors originated from a human donor who donated a stem cell graft to a child with Fanconi anemia. Both conserved end residues are part of each CDR3. A D gene is named only where the DNA matches it firmly. Not all rows give a size; the values are once, few, many and, for expanded clones, a class.

j_call clone_size v_call d_call cdr3_nt cdr3_aa
TRBJ1-1 - TRBV15 - TGTGCCACCAGCAGCGGGGGCAGGGGCGCAGACACTGAAGCTTTCTTT CATSSGGRGADTEAFF
TRBJ2-2 - TRBV20-1 - TGCAGTGCTAGAGTTCCGGGACTCAGTTACGGGTCCGCCGGGGAGCTGTTTTTT CSARVPGLSYGSAGELFF
TRBJ1-3 once TRBV5-5 - TGTGCCAGCAGCTTGGACGGGGGCGCGGGGGGAAACACCATATATTTT CASSLDGGAGGNTIYF
TRBJ2-2 few TRBV2 - TGTGCCAGCAGTGCGGCGGAGCCCGGGGAGCTGTTTTTT CASSAAEPGELFF
TRBJ2-1 many TRBV6-1 - TGTGCCAGCAGCTTTACAGGGGGGGCGCCGAGAAATGAGCAGTTCTTC CASSFTGGAPRNEQFF
TRBJ2-7 - TRBV27 TRBD2 TGTGCCAGCAGAATAGCGGGGGAGCCCTCCTACGAGCAGTACTTC CASRIAGEPSYEQYF
TRBJ2-2 many TRBV10-3 - TGTGCCATCAGTTCCATTCAGGGAAACACCGGGGAGCTGTTTTTT CAISSIQGNTGELFF
TRBJ2-3 few TRBV5-1 - TGCGCCAGCAGCCGTTCAACAGTCACAGATACGCAGTATTTT CASSRSTVTDTQYF
TRBJ1-1 few TRBV5-1 - TGCGCCAGCAGCCCGGAGGGCCGGGGAGCTTTCTTT CASSPEGRGAFF
TRBJ2-1 few TRBV5-1 - TGCGCCAGCAGCGGCAGGGGTGTGGGCTACAATGAGCAGTTCTTC CASSGRGVGYNEQFF
TRBJ1-1 many TRBV12-3/TRBV12-4 TRBD1 TGTGCCAGCAGTTTTCAGGGGGTTAACACTGAAGCTTTCTTT CASSFQGVNTEAFF
TRBJ2-7 many TRBV7-9 - TGTGCCAGCAGCTCCTATCTTTCCTACGAGCAGTACTTC CASSSYLSYEQYF
TRBJ1-1 - TRBV12-3/TRBV12-4 - TGTGCCAGCAGGTTCTTTCAGGCTGAAGCTTTCTTT CASRFFQAEAFF
TRBJ1-1 - TRBV6-6 - TGTGCCAGCAGTTACGGAGACCCTGAAGCTTTCTTT CASSYGDPEAFF
TRBJ1-1 once TRBV6-5 TRBD1 TGTGCCAGCAGTTACTGGGGACAGGGACAGAACACTGAAGCTTTCTTT CASSYWGQGQNTEAFF
TRBJ2-1 few TRBV5-1 - TGCGCCAGCAGCTCCCAGGACACCCCCTACAATGAGCAGTTCTTC CASSSQDTPYNEQFF
TRBJ2-4 many TRBV5-5 TRBD2 TGTGCCAGCAGTCCAAGACTAGCCCAAGCCAAAAACATTCAGTACTTC CASSPRLAQAKNIQYF
TRBJ1-6 few TRBV27 - TGTGCCAGCAGTCCAACCACCAGAGTCTATAATTCACCCCTCCACTTT CASSPTTRVYNSPLHF
TRBJ2-7 few TRBV29-1 - TGCAGCGTTAGTCCTGGGGCCTACGAGCAGTACTTC CSVSPGAYEQYF
TRBJ1-2 - TRBV5-1 TRBD1 TGCGCCAGCAGCTTAGACAGGGGGCTTAGCTATGGCTACACCTTC CASSLDRGLSYGYTF
TRBJ2-2 - TRBV20-1 - TGCTGTGCTAGAGTTCCTGCACGGAACACCGGGGAGCTGTTTTTT CCARVPARNTGELFF
TRBJ2-7 few TRBV29-1 - TGCAGCGCCGCGGGGACTTCTATCTACGAGCAGTACTTC CSAAGTSIYEQYF
TRBJ1-1 - TRBV10-3 TRBD1 TGTGCCATCAGTGATTTAGGAAGGGGGCGGATGAACACTGAAGCTTTCTTT CAISDLGRGRMNTEAFF
TRBJ1-2 - TRBV20-1 TRBD1 TGCAGTGCTAGAGACGATCCGGGACAGGGGAACTATGGCTACACCTTC CSARDDPGQGNYGYTF
TRBJ1-4 many TRBV12-3/TRBV12-4 TRBD1 TGTGCCAGCAGTCCGCCGGGACAGGGTGGAAAACTGTTTTTT CASSPPGQGGKLFF
TRBJ2-1 many TRBV20-1 TRBD1 TGCAGTGCCCTAGGGACAGGGAATTACTATGAGCAGTTCTTC CSALGTGNYYEQFF
TRBJ1-5 few TRBV10-3 TRBD1 TGTGCCATCAGTGAAGGACAGGCGGGTCAGCCCCAGCATTTT CAISEGQAGQPQHF
TRBJ1-4 - TRBV29-1 - TGCAGCGTTAAGGAATGGGATGAAAAACTGTTTTTT CSVKEWDEKLFF
TRBJ2-3 - TRBV5-1 - TGCGCCAGCCTGGAACCGGGCACAGATACGCAGTATTTT CASLEPGTDTQYF
TRBJ2-5 - TRBV7-2 TRBD2 TGTGCCAGCAGCCTTATAGCGGGGGGGCTCCTAGAGACCCAGTACTTC CASSLIAGGLLETQYF
TRBJ2-7 few TRBV29-1 TRBD1 TGCAGCGTTGCCCTCGGGACAGGGGACTACGAGCAGTACTTC CSVALGTGDYEQYF
TRBJ2-3 - TRBV6-2/TRBV6-3 - TGTGCCAGCAGTTACCCGTCAGGGCAGGGGAGGCTGGGCACAGATACGCAGTATTTT CASSYPSGQGRLGTDTQYF
TRBJ2-5 - TRBV29-1 TRBD2 TGCAGCGTCCCCGGGGCTAGCGGGGGGGAACAAGAGACCCAGTACTTC CSVPGASGGEQETQYF
TRBJ1-2 many TRBV4-2 - TGTGCCAGCAGCCAGTTTAGACAGTTATATGGCTACACCTTC CASSQFRQLYGYTF
TRBJ2-6 few TRBV11-2 TRBD1 TGTGCCAGCAGCTTAAACCAGGGGGCTTACTCTGGGGCCAACGTCCTGACTTTC CASSLNQGAYSGANVLTF
TRBJ2-3 few TRBV6-1 TRBD2 TGTGCCAGCAGTAAAGCGGGGGGGCACACAGATACGCAGTATTTT CASSKAGGHTDTQYF
TRBJ1-3 few TRBV4-3 - TGCGCCAGCAGCCAAGATCAGGGAACCGGAAACACCATATATTTT CASSQDQGTGNTIYF
TRBJ1-5 many TRBV5-1 TRBD1 TGCGCCAGCAGACCAGGGACAGCGAATCAGCCCCAGCATTTT CASRPGTANQPQHF
TRBJ2-3 - TRBV4-3 - TGCGCCAGCAGCCAACAACCCCTTTCCACAGATACGCAGTATTTT CASSQQPLSTDTQYF
TRBJ2-3 - TRBV7-8 TRBD2 TGTGCCAGCAGCTTATATGGGACTAGCGTTGATTTT CASSLYGTSVDF
TRBJ2-1 - TRBV7-9 TRBD2 TGTGCCAGCAGTAGACTAGCGGGGGGCCATGAGCAGTTCTTC CASSRLAGGHEQFF
TRBJ2-1 - TRBV24-1 TRBD1 TGTGCCACCAGTGATTGGTGGTCCGGGACAGGCAGAAATGAGCAGTTCTTC CATSDWWSGTGRNEQFF
TRBJ1-3 - TRBV12-3/TRBV12-4 TRBD1 TGTGCCAGCAGACCCAGACAGGGCGGTGGAAACACCATATATTTT CASRPRQGGGNTIYF
TRBJ1-2 few TRBV25-1 TRBD1 TGTGCCAGCAGTGGCTTCACTCGGGACAGCCCATCGTATACTAACTATGGCTACACCTTC CASSGFTRDSPSYTNYGYTF
TRBJ2-6 many TRBV5-1 - TGCGCCAGCAGCTTGATGGATGGGGCCAACGTCCTGACTTTC CASSLMDGANVLTF
TRBJ2-5 - TRBV7-3 - TGTGCCAGCAGCCTAGGGACCCAACCCCAAGAGACCCAGTACTTC CASSLGTQPQETQYF
TRBJ1-6 few TRBV9 - TGTGCCAGCAGCCTCCGACAAGATGGTTCACCCCTCCACTTT CASSLRQDGSPLHF
TRBJ1-5 - TRBV20-1 - TGCAGTGCTAGACCAGGGGCCCGCAATCAGCCCCAGCATTTT CSARPGARNQPQHF